These 2 T cell receptor beta chains came from one sample sequenced in a study of T cells after yellow fever vaccination. TCRdb re-analysed the 5' RACE reads in MiXCR, keeping a single row per CDR3 protein. Of just under 600,000 distinct CDR3 sequences in the sample, approximately 13% were seen once. The specimen was PBMCs, collected on the day of the yellow fever booster vaccination. All receptors come from a man aged 30-40 years who received the YFV17D yellow fever vaccine.

Ten or more counts support this clonotype. V usage is TRBV12-3 or TRBV12-4 and J usage is TRBJ2-1; 7 nucleotides line up with TRBD2. Unmatched junction bases numbered 9, after V lost 8 bases and J lost 14 bases. The CDR3 is 11 residues long. This CDR3 is CASGWGRAEFF. The CDR3 DNA follows: TGTGCCAGCGGGTGGGGGAGGGCCGAGTTCTTC.

J is TRBJ1-1 and V is TRBV9, with D maybe TRBD1 (6 bases). Germline loops: CDR1 SGDLS, CDR2 YYNGEE. The V gene lost 0 bases and the J gene lost 0 bases, with 15 bases spanning the gap. This CDR3 has 17 residues. The CDR3 loop reads CASSVAAWGRVNTEAFF. The CDR3 bases are TGTGCCAGCAGCGTAGCGGCCTGGGGGCGGGTGAACACTGAAGCTTTCTTT.